This TCR beta chain derives from a study of molecular identifiers for immune sequencing clone quantification. Study-wide results and caveats: Among 800,000 to 1,000,000 naive cells, spiked Jurkat TCR RNA from a single cell was reportedly detectable. In naive cells, under 1% of molecules belonged to clones above 20 RNA copies, against over 97% in effector cells.

The V gene end was trimmed by 2 bases and the J gene end by 2 bases; junction bases not matched to a gene: 3. The germline V gene encodes CDR1 MNHNY and CDR2 SVGAGI (reference sequence). This CDR3 region has 14 residues. Each library that profiled naive CD8 cells came from approximately 20,000 to 1,000,000 sorted cells with 10%, 30% or 50% RNA. As CD8+CD4-CCR7+CD45RA+ cells, naive CD8 T cells were sorted. This clonotype was counted at least ten times. Its antigen is undetermined. TCRdb itself ran the PCR reads through MiXCR, one entry per CDR3 protein. The table includes 60,000 to 70,000 distinct CDR3 sequences, about a sixth detected once.

The receptor comes from a human donor in good health. Some libraries in this study had Jurkat cell RNA spiked in. Sequencing used naive CD8+ T cells from blood, with Jurkat cell RNA spiked in. Sample subset: FACS-sorted CD8+CD4-CCR7+CD45RA+ naive T cells. The J gene is TRBJ2-7, the V gene TRBV6-6, with TRBD1 matching over 7 bases. Written as DNA, the CDR3 is TGTGCCAGCAGTTACGTGGGGACAGCCTACGAGCAGTACTTC. Residues: CASSYVGTAYEQYF.